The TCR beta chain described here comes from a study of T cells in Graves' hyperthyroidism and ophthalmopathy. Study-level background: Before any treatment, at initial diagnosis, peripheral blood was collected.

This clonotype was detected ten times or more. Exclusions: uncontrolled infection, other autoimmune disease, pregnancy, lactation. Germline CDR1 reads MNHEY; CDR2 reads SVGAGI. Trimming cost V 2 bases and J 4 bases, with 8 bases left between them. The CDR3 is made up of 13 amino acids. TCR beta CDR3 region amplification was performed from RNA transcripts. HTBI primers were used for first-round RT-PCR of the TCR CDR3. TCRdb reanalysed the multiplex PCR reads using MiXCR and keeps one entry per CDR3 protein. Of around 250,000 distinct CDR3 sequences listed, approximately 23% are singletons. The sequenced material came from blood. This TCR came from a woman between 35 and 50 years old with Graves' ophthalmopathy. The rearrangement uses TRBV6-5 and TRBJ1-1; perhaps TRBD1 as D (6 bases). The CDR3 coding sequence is TGTGCCAGCAGTTACGCCAGGGGCACTGAAGCTTTCTTT. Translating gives CASSYARGTEAFF.